The T cell receptor beta chain under discussion was sequenced for a study of T cell changes during pregnancy in multiple sclerosis. V lost 5 bases, J lost 3 bases, and 5 bases stayed unmatched. This CDR3 region has 13 residues. The V gene's germline CDR1 is GTSNPN and CDR2 SVGIG (reference sequence). Generated by immunoSEQ multiplex PCR, the TCRdb table keeps only in-frame clones and is missing some. This table holds around 100,000 clones, about nine tenths found once. This sequence joins TRBV30 and TRBJ1-1; 8 nucleotides align to TRBD1. The receptor was derived from a female donor with multiple sclerosis, enrolled in a pregnancy study. This sample comprised peripheral blood, obtained after pregnancy. CDR3 sequence (DNA): TGTGCCTGGGCCATGACAGGGGACACTGAAGCTTTCTTT. Its translation: CAWAMTGDTEAFF.